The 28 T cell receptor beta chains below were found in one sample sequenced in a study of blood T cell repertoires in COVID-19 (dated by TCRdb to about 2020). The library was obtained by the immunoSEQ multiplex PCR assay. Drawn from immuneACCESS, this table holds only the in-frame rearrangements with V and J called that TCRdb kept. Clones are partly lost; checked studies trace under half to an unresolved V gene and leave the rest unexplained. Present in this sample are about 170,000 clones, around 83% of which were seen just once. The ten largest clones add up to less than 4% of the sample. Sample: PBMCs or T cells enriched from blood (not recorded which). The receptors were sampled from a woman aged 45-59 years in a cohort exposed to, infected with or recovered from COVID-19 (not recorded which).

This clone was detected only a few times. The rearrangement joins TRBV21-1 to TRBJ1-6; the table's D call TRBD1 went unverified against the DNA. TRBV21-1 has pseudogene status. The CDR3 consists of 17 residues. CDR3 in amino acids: CASSESYRQGEVSPLHF. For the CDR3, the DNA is TGTGCCAGCAGCGAATCCTACCGACAGGGTGAAGTATCACCCCTCCACTTT.

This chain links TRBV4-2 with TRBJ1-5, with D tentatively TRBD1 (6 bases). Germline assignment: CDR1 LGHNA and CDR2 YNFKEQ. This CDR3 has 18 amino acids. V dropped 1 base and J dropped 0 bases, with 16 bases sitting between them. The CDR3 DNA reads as TGTGCCAGCAGCCAAGCTGCTGGGGGCGCCTTTAGCAATCAGCCCCAGCATTTT. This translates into CASSQAAGGAFSNQPQHF.

This CDR3 is CASSQDWERGTTDTQYF. The CDR3, as DNA: TGTGCCAGCAGCCAAGACTGGGAGCGGGGGACCACAGATACGCAGTATTTT. The gene calls are TRBV4-2 and TRBJ2-3; 8 bases fit TRBD2. Germline lookup yields CDR1 LGHNA and CDR2 YNFKEQ. The CDR3 totals 17 residues. Trimming cost V 0 bases and J 2 bases; bases outside gene matches: 7.

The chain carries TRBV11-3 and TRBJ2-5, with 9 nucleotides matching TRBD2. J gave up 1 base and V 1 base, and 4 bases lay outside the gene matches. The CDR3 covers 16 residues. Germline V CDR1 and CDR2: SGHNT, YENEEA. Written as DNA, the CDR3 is TGTGCCAGCAGCTTAGGACTAGCGGCCTCCCAAGAGACCCAGTACTTC. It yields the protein CASSLGLAASQETQYF.

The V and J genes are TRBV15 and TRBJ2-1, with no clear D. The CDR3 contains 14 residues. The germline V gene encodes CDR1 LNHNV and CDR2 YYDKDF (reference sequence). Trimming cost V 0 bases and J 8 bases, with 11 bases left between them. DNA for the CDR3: TGTGCCACCAGCAGAGATAGATCTGTAGATGAGCAGTTCTTC. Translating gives CATSRDRSVDEQFF. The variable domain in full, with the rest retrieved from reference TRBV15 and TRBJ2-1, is DAMVIQNPRYQVTQFGKPVTLSCSQTLNHNVMYWYQQKSSQAPKLLFHYYDKDFNNEADTPDNFQSRRPNTSFCFLDIRSPGLGDTAMYLCATSRDRSVDEQFFGPGTRLTVL.

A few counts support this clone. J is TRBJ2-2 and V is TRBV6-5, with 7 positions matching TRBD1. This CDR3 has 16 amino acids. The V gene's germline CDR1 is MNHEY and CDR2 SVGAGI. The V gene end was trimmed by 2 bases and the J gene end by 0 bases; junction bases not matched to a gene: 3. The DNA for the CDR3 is TGTGCCAGCAGTTACACAGGGGCTGCGAACACCGGGGAGCTGTTTTTT. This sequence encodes CASSYTGAANTGELFF.

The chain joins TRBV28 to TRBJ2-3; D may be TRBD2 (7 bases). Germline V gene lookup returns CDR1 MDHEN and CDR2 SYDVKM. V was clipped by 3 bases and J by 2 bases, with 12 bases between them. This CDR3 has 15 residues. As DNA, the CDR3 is TGTGCCAGCAGTTTGGTGGGGGGGCACACAGATACGCAGTATTTT. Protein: CASSLVGGHTDTQYF.

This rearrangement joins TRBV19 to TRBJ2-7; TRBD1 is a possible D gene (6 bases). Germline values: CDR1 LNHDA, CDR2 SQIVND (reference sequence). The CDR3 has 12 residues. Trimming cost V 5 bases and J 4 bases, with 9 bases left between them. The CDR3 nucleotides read TGTGCCAGTAGTCCCACAGGGTACGAGCAGTACTTC. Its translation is CASSPTGYEQYF.

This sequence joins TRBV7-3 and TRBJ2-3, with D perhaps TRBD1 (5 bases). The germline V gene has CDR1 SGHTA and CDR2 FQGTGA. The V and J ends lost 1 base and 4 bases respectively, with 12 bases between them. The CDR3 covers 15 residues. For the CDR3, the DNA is TGTGCCAGCAGCTTAAGGGCAGGGTGGGCAGATACGCAGTATTTT. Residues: CASSLRAGWADTQYF. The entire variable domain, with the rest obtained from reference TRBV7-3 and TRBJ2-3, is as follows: GAGVSQTPSNKVTEKGKYVELRCDPISGHTALYWYRQSLGQGPEFLIYFQGTGAADDSGLPNDRFFAVRPEGSVSTLKIQRTERGDSAVYLCASSLRAGWADTQYFGPGTRLTVL.

The CDR3 bases are TGTGCCAGCAGTCCACGGGGGGCTTCCTACGAGCAGTACTTC. Translation: CASSPRGASYEQYF. J is TRBJ2-7 and V is TRBV6-5, with a possible D match to TRBD2 (7 bases). Germline V gene data show CDR1 as MNHEY and CDR2 as SVGAGI. The CDR3 is 14 amino acids. The V end lost 5 bases, the J end lost 1 base, and 12 bases lay between the germline ends.

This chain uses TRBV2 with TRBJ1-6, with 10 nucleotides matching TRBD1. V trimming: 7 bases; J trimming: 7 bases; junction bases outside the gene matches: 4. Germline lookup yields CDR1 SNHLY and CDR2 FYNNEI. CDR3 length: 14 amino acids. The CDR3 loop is CASNQDRGNSPLHF. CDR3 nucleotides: TGTGCCAGCAACCAGGACAGGGGGAATTCACCCCTCCACTTT.

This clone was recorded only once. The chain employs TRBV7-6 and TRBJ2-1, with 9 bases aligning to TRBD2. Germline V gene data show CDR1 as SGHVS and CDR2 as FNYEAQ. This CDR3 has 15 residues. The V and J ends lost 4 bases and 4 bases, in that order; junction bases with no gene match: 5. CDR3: CASSSPSGDYNEQFF. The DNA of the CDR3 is TGTGCCAGCAGCTCCCCTAGCGGGGATTACAATGAGCAGTTCTTC.

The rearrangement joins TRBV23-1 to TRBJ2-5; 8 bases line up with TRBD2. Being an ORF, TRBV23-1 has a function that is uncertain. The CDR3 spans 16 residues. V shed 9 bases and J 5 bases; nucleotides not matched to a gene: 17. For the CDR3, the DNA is TGCGCCAGTAGAAATCGGGCGGGAGGAGAACATGAGACCCAGTACTTC. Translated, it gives CASRNRAGGEHETQYF.

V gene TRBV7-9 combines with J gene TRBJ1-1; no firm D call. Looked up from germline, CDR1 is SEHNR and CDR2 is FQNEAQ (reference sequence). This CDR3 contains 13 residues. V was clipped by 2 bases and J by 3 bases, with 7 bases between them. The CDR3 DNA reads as TGTGCCAGCAGCTTATACGGTGACACTGAAGCTTTCTTT. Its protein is CASSLYGDTEAFF.

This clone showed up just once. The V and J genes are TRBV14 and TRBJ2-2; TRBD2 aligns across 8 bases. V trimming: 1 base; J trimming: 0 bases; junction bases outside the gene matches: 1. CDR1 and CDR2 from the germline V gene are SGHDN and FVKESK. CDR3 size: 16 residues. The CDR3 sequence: CASSQVRGANTGELFF. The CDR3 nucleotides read TGTGCCAGCAGCCAAGTGCGGGGGGCGAACACCGGGGAGCTGTTTTTT.

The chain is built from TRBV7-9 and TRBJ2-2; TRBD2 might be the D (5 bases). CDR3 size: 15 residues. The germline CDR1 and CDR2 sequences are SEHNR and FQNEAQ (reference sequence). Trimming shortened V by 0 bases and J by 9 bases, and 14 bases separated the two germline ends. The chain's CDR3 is CASSLAGVVSWELFF. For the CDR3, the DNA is TGTGCCAGCAGCTTAGCGGGAGTGGTCTCCTGGGAGCTGTTTTTT.

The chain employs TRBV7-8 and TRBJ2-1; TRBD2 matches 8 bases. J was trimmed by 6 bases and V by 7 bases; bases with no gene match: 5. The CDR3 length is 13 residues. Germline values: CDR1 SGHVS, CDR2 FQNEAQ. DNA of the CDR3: TGTGCCAGCACCCGGACTAGCCGCAATGAGCAGTTCTTC. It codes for CASTRTSRNEQFF.

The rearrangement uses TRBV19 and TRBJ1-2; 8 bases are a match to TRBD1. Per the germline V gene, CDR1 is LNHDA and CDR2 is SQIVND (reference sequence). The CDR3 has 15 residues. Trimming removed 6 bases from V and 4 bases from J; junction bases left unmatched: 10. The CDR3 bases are TGTGCCAGTAGCCAACTAATACAGGGGGGCTATGGCTACACCTTC. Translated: CASSQLIQGGYGYTF. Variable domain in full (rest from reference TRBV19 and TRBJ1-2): DGGITQSPKYLFRKEGQNVTLSCEQNLNHDAMYWYRQDPGQGLRLIYYSQIVNDFQKGDIAEGYSVSREKKESFPLTVTSAQKNPTAFYLCASSQLIQGGYGYTFGSGTRLTVV.

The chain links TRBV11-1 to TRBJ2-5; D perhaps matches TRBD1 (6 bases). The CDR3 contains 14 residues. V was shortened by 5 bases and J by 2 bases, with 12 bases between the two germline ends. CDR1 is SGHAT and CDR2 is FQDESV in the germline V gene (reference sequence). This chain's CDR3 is CASSRRTDQETQYF. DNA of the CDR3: TGTGCCAGCAGCAGAAGGACAGATCAAGAGACCCAGTACTTC.

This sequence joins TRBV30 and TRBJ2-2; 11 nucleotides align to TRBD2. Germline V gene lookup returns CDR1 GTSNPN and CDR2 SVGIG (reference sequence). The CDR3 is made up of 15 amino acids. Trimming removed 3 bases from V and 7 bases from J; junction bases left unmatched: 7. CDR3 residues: CAWRIKGLAGGELFF. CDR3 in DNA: TGTGCCTGGAGAATTAAAGGACTAGCGGGCGGGGAGCTGTTTTTT.

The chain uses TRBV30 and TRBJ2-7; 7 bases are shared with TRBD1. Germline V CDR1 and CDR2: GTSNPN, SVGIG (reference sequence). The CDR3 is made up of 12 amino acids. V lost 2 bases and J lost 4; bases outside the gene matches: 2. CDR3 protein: CAWSNRGYEQYF. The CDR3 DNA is TGTGCCTGGAGTAACAGGGGATACGAGCAGTACTTC.

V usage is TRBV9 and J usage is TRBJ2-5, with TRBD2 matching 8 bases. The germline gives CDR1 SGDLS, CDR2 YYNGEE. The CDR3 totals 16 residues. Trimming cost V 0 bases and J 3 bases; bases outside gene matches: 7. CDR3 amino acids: CASSVGVGTSKETQYF. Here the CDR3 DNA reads TGTGCCAGCAGCGTAGGTGTCGGGACTAGTAAAGAGACCCAGTACTTC.

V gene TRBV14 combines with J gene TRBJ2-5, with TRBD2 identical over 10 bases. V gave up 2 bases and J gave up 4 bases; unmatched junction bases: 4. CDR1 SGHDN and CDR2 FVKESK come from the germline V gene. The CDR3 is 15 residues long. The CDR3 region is CASSQRPSGGETQYF. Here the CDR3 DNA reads TGTGCCAGCAGCCAAAGGCCTAGCGGGGGAGAGACCCAGTACTTC.

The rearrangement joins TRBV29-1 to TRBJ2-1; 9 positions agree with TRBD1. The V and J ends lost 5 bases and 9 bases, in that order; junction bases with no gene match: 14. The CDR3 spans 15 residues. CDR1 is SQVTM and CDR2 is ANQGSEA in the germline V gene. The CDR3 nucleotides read TGCAGCGTTCCTACAGGGGGCTTGATTAGTGGTGAGCAGTTCTTC. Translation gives CSVPTGGLISGEQFF.

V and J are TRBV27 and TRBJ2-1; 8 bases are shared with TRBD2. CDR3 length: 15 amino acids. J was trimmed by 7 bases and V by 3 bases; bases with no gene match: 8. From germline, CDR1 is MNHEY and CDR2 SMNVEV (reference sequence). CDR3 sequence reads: CASSLEGTSVNEQFF. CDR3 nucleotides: TGTGCCAGCAGTTTGGAAGGGACTAGTGTGAATGAGCAGTTCTTC.

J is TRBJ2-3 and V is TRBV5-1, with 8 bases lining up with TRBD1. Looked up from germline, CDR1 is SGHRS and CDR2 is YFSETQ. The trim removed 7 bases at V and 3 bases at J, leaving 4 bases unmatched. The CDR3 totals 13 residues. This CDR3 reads CASGGTGTDTQYF. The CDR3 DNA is TGCGCCAGCGGAGGGACAGGAACAGATACGCAGTATTTT.

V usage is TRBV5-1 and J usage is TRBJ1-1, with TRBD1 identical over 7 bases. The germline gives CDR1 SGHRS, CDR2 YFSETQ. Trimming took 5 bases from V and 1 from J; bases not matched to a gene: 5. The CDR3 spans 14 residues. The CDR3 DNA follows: TGCGCCAGCAGTGCGACAGGGCAGAACACTGAAGCTTTCTTT. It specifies CASSATGQNTEAFF.

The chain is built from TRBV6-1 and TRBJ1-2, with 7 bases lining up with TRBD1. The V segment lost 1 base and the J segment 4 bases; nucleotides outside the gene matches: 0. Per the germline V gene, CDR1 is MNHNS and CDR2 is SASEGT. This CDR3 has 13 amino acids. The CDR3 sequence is CASSEGDSYGYTF. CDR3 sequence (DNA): TGTGCCAGCAGTGAAGGGGACAGCTATGGCTACACCTTC.